This paragraph covers one T cell receptor beta chain sequence. This sample stems from a study of blood T cell repertoires in COVID-19. Study-level background: Sources were T cells, B-cell-depleted T cells, or PBMCs; the material itself was cDNA or gDNA.

TCRdb's table, derived via immunoSEQ multiplex PCR, lists solely in-frame clones and lacks some. The sample has 180,000 or so clones, 85% to 90% seen once; the top ten hold roughly 18%. Trimming removed 0 bases at V and 6 bases at J, with 10 bases between. This CDR3 contains 13 residues. Germline CDR1 reads SGHKS; CDR2 reads YYEKEE (reference sequence). V usage is TRBV5-5 and J usage is TRBJ2-7; D unresolved. This receptor was identified in a person aged 65 to 85 with COVID-19, enrolled during active disease. The specimen was peripheral blood. The CDR3 reads CASSLALLFEQYF. For the CDR3, the DNA is TGTGCCAGCAGCTTGGCCTTGTTGTTCGAGCAGTACTTC.